A single sample is the source of the 20 T cell receptor beta chains below, sequenced in a study of T-cell reconstitution after alpha-beta-depleted transplantation in children. Preparation of the TCRbeta library was carried out with unique molecular identifiers. TCRdb ran MiXCR on the PCR reads and lists one entry per CDR3 protein. The sample lists about 490,000 distinct CDR3 sequences; under 12% were seen once. The source was PBMCs, collected before TCRalphabeta/CD19-depleted stem cell transplant. The origin of the receptors is a child aged 2 to 10 with inherited bone marrow failure, due to receive a stem cell transplant.

This rearrangement joins TRBV20-1 to TRBJ2-5, with 8 bases fitting TRBD2. Germline CDR1 and CDR2: DFQATT and SNEGSKA (reference sequence). The CDR3 contains 15 residues. CDR3 bases: TGCAGACTCGCCGAAAGCGGGAGAAACCAAGAGACCCAGTACTTC. Protein sequence: CRLAESGRNQETQYF.

The chain employs TRBV30 and TRBJ2-7; 8 bases fit TRBD1. Germline loops: CDR1 GTSNPN, CDR2 SVGIG (reference sequence). J was trimmed by 3 bases and V by 2 bases; bases with no gene match: 9. This CDR3 comprises 15 residues. CDR3 residues: CAWSPRDRIYYEQYF. The CDR3 bases are TGTGCCTGGAGTCCCCGGGACAGGATCTACTACGAGCAGTACTTC.

This clonotype was detected only a few times. The rearrangement links TRBV7-9 to TRBJ1-4, with D possibly being TRBD1 (6 bases). CDR3 length: 12 residues. The germline gives CDR1 SEHNR, CDR2 FQNEAQ (reference sequence). Trimming pared 11 bases from V and 5 bases from J, leaving 12 bases between. The CDR3 here is CAGRQENEKLFF. CDR3 DNA sequence: TGTGCCGGCCGACAGGAGAATGAAAAACTGTTTTTT.

This clonotype was seen at least ten times. The chain employs TRBV20-1 and TRBJ2-1, with 8 bases lining up with TRBD2. Germline assignment: CDR1 DFQATT and CDR2 SNEGSKA (reference sequence). With V trimmed by 5 bases and J by 2 bases, 14 bases remained unmatched. The CDR3 loop spans 17 amino acids. The CDR3 DNA sequence: TGCAGTGCTCCCGGTTTGAGAGCGGGAGTTACCTACAATGAGCAGTTCTTC. Residues: CSAPGLRAGVTYNEQFF.

In this sample, this clonotype turned up many times. The CDR3 sequence is CASSESAGLAATLGTQYF. CDR3 nucleotide sequence: TGTGCCAGCAGTGAATCGGCGGGACTAGCGGCAACTCTGGGGACCCAGTACTTC. The chain is built from TRBV25-1 and TRBJ2-5, with 11 bases identical to TRBD2. Trimming removed 1 base from V and 7 bases from J; junction bases left unmatched: 14. CDR1 is MGHDK, CDR2 SYGVNS, per germline. The CDR3 has 18 residues.

This clonotype was counted at least ten times. The CDR3 is CASSVGGTHGYTF. CDR3 nucleotide sequence: TGCGCCAGCAGCGTTGGAGGGACCCATGGCTACACCTTC. This chain uses TRBV5-1 with TRBJ1-2, with D possibly matching TRBD1 (5 bases). Trimming left V 4 bases short and J 6 bases short, with 13 bases between. Germline loops: CDR1 SGHRS, CDR2 YFSETQ. The CDR3 runs to 13 residues.

The chain employs TRBV7-9 and TRBJ2-5; no clear D gene. This CDR3 contains 14 residues. Germline assignment: CDR1 SEHNR and CDR2 FQNEAQ (reference sequence). V was clipped by 3 bases and J by 0 bases, with 8 bases between them. The CDR3 loop is CASSFDKNQETQYF. The DNA for the CDR3 is TGTGCCAGCAGCTTCGACAAGAACCAAGAGACCCAGTACTTC.

There are many counts of this clonotype. The rearrangement joins TRBV9 to TRBJ2-2; D gene unclear. Trimming took 0 bases from V and 0 from J, leaving 12 bases between them. CDR1 is SGDLS, CDR2 YYNGEE, per germline. The CDR3 is made up of 17 amino acids. In nucleotides, the CDR3 is TGTGCCAGCAGCGTAGGGAGCGAAAGACCGAACACCGGGGAGCTGTTTTTT. Translation: CASSVGSERPNTGELFF.

This clonotype was counted between two and nine times. This rearrangement joins TRBV10-1 to TRBJ2-1, with a tentative D call TRBD1 (5 bases). V was cut by 6 bases and J by 3 bases, with 18 bases left in between. The CDR3 is made up of 16 amino acids. Germline CDR1 and CDR2: WNHNN and SYGVQD (reference sequence). This chain's CDR3 is CASSSSWEGVYNEQFF. CDR3 coding DNA: TGCGCCAGCAGCTCCTCCTGGGAAGGGGTCTACAATGAGCAGTTCTTC.

As concerns this clonotype: A read error may explain this, as a much larger clone is one base away. The V call is TRBV4-3, the J call TRBJ2-1, with 8 bases identical to TRBD2. Germline V gene lookup returns CDR1 LGHNA and CDR2 YSLEER. The CDR3 runs 16 residues. The CDR3 is CARSQEGVAGYNEQFF. CDR3 in DNA: TGCGCCAGAAGCCAAGAAGGGGTAGCGGGGTACAATGAGCAGTTCTTC.

This clonotype has at least ten counts. This chain links TRBV28 with TRBJ2-7; 9 bases fit TRBD2. This CDR3 comprises 16 residues. V lost 1 base, J lost 3 bases, and 7 bases stayed unmatched. Germline V lookup: CDR1 MDHEN, CDR2 SYDVKM. In DNA, the CDR3 is TGTGCCAGCAGTTTATTGCCTAGCGGGACTTACTACGAGCAGTACTTC. Its protein product is CASSLLPSGTYYEQYF.

This clonotype was picked up many times. The V and J genes are TRBV4-3 and TRBJ1-1, with D unresolved. The CDR3 is 13 amino acids. V was pared by 4 bases and J by 4 bases, with 10 bases between. Germline assignment: CDR1 LGHNA and CDR2 YSLEER. The CDR3 region is CASSLILTTEAFF. The CDR3 DNA reads TGCGCCAGCAGCCTTATACTGACCACTGAAGCTTTCTTT.

This clonotype appeared a few times. The chain carries TRBV29-1 and TRBJ1-2, with D hard to call. The V gene lost 3 bases and the J gene lost 2 bases, with 7 bases spanning the gap. The CDR3 runs 12 residues. The germline gives CDR1 SQVTM, CDR2 ANQGSEA. The chain's CDR3 is CSVEARNYGYTF. The CDR3 nucleotides are TGCAGCGTTGAGGCCAGAAACTATGGCTACACCTTC.

Only a few counts were recorded for this clonotype. The chain couples TRBV30 to TRBJ2-2; 8 nucleotides align to TRBD2. The trim removed 6 bases at V and 5 bases at J, leaving 8 bases unmatched. This CDR3 has 14 residues. The germline gives CDR1 GTSNPN, CDR2 SVGIG (reference sequence). CDR3 DNA sequence: TGTGCCTGTAACCCCCGACTAGCGACCGGGGAGCTGTTTTTT. Translating gives CACNPRLATGELFF.

Worth noting for this clonotype: A much larger clonotype is one base distant, so this may be a read error. CDR3 protein: CSPQTQREGTDTQYF. The CDR3 DNA reads as TGCAGTCCACAAACCCAGCGGGAGGGAACAGATACGCAGTATTTT. V gene TRBV20-1 combines with J gene TRBJ2-3; 10 bases agree with TRBD2. The CDR3 sequence is 15 residues long. Germline CDR1 DFQATT, CDR2 SNEGSKA (reference sequence). The V gene end was trimmed by 8 bases and the J gene end by 3 bases; junction bases not matched to a gene: 11.

This clonotype was seen more than once but under ten times. The genes are TRBV27 and TRBJ2-3, with D perhaps being TRBD1 or TRBD2 (5 bases each). Germline lookup yields CDR1 MNHEY and CDR2 SMNVEV (reference sequence). Trimming pared 5 bases from V and 4 bases from J, leaving 19 bases between. The CDR3 has 16 amino acids. CDR3 protein: CASSLQVGTLADTQYF. The CDR3 nucleotides are TGTGCCAGCAGTCTCCAAGTCGGGACCCTGGCAGATACGCAGTATTTT.

This clonotype was recorded at least ten times. The genes are TRBV4-3 and TRBJ2-2; D could derive from TRBD1 or TRBD2 (6 bases each). This CDR3 is built from 18 residues. Germline CDR1 LGHNA, CDR2 YSLEER. V was trimmed by 4 bases and J by 2 bases, leaving 20 bases between them. The CDR3 region is CASSRGPRLGPNTGELFF. CDR3 in DNA: TGCGCCAGCAGCCGGGGGCCGAGACTAGGGCCAAACACCGGGGAGCTGTTTTTT.

At least ten counts were recorded for this clonotype. The J gene is TRBJ2-1, the V gene TRBV3-1, with TRBD2 as a possible D gene (6 bases). The CDR3 sequence is 16 residues long. V was clipped by 3 bases and J by 0 bases, with 12 bases between them. From germline, CDR1 is LGHDT and CDR2 YNNKEL (reference sequence). The CDR3 sequence: CASSHPSGASYNEQFF. The CDR3 DNA reads as TGTGCCAGCAGCCACCCATCGGGAGCCTCCTACAATGAGCAGTTCTTC.

This clonotype showed up many times. This chain connects TRBV21-1 to TRBJ1-6. TRBV21-1 is a documented pseudogene. The CDR3 is made up of 17 amino acids. Here the CDR3 reads CASSKSPGVAWNSPLHF. CDR3 nucleotides: TGTGCCAGCAGCAAAAGTCCAGGGGTGGCGTGGAATTCACCCCTCCACTTT.

This clonotype was seen a handful of times. The gene calls are TRBV9 and TRBJ2-1, with D hard to call. The CDR3 runs to 14 residues. Trimming pared 0 bases from V and 6 bases from J, leaving 10 bases between. Germline values: CDR1 SGDLS, CDR2 YYNGEE. CDR3 bases: TGTGCCAGCAGCGTAGGCCCCGGTCGCAATGAGCAGTTCTTC. Amino acid sequence: CASSVGPGRNEQFF.